Presented here are 3 T cell receptor beta chains from one specimen sequenced in a study of T-cell reconstitution after alpha-beta-depleted transplantation in children. Library preparation (for TCRbeta) was performed with unique molecular identifiers. In TCRdb, the PCR reads were re-called with MiXCR into one record per CDR3 protein. The sample includes approximately 800,000 distinct CDR3 sequences, 16% of them seen just once. The sample in question was PBMCs, mostly from graft donor cells, obtained 360 days after TCRalphabeta/CD19-depleted stem cell transplant. The source is a male patient younger than 18 who had a stem cell transplant for acute lymphoblastic leukemia, so the T cells may come from the graft donor.

Only a few counts were recorded for this clonotype. The chain joins TRBV5-1 to TRBJ2-5; no clear D gene. Trimming left V 0 bases short and J 0 bases short, with 6 bases between. Germline V gives CDR1 SGHRS, CDR2 YFSETQ. The CDR3 is 14 amino acids. The CDR3 region is CASSLGLYQETQYF. The CDR3 DNA reads TGCGCCAGCAGCTTGGGACTTTACCAAGAGACCCAGTACTTC.

This clonotype showed up many times. The chain has TRBV4-2 and TRBJ2-5; 11 bases are shared with TRBD2. The CDR3 covers 14 residues. J was trimmed by 3 bases and V by 3 bases; bases with no gene match: 0. Germline-derived CDR1 and CDR2 are LGHNA and YNFKEQ. CDR3 in amino acids: CASSQGLAEETQYF. CDR3 nucleotide sequence: TGTGCCAGCAGCCAGGGACTAGCGGAAGAGACCCAGTACTTC.

This clonotype was counted at least ten times. The chain has TRBV5-5 and TRBJ2-1; no clear D. There are 16 residues in the CDR3. Looked up from germline, CDR1 is SGHKS and CDR2 is YYEKEE (reference sequence). With 0 bases removed from V and 6 bases from J, the gap between germline ends came to 16 bases. The CDR3 loop is CASSLVGITTPNEQFF. The DNA of the CDR3 is TGTGCCAGCAGCTTGGTAGGCATTACAACCCCCAATGAGCAGTTCTTC.